One sample yielded the 28 T cell receptor beta chains listed below, sequenced in a study of cytomegalovirus exposure and HLA in healthy donors. Generated by immunoSEQ multiplex PCR, the TCRdb table keeps only in-frame clones and is missing some. The data contain about 88,000 clones, 95% to 97% of them singletons. The material sequenced was PBMCs. These receptors originate from a man aged 18 to 29 in good health and CMV-seronegative.

The V gene is TRBV5-1, the J gene TRBJ1-4; D gene ambiguous. CDR3 length: 15 amino acids. Germline V CDR1 and CDR2: SGHRS, YFSETQ. The V end was cut by 0 bases, the J end by 2 bases, with 8 bases between. The CDR3 nucleotides read TGCGCCAGCAGCTTGGCTGGCAGGACTAATGAAAAACTGTTTTTT. As protein: CASSLAGRTNEKLFF.

For the CDR3, the DNA is TGTGCCAGCAGCTTGCCAGGACAGGGTAGGGAAAAACTGTTTTTT. Amino acids: CASSLPGQGREKLFF. The rearrangement joins TRBV5-6 to TRBJ1-4, with 8 nucleotides matching TRBD1. The CDR3 consists of 15 residues. The germline V gene has CDR1 SGHDT and CDR2 YYEEEE. The ends lost 1 base at V and 8 bases at J; junction bases unmatched: 7.

The chain links TRBV4-1 to TRBJ2-7; D uncertain. Germline loops: CDR1 MGHRA, CDR2 YSYEKL. This CDR3 region has 14 residues. Deletions cut 0 bases from V and 2 bases from J, with 8 bases between. CDR3 in DNA: TGCGCCAGCAGCCAAGACCGACAAACCTACGAGCAGTACGTC. Residues: CASSQDRQTYEQYV.

V gene TRBV19 combines with J gene TRBJ1-5; D unclear. The CDR3 length is 15 residues. V lost 1 base to trimming and J lost 1 base, with 8 bases between them. Germline CDR1 reads LNHDA; CDR2 reads SQIVND (reference sequence). The DNA of the CDR3 is TGTGCCAGTAGTATAGCCGCGGGAAGCAATCAGCCCCAGCATTTT. It is translated as CASSIAAGSNQPQHF.

The V and J genes are TRBV19 and TRBJ2-1; TRBD1 agrees at 9 bases. The junction had 9 bases not matched to a gene; V was cut back by 4 bases and J by 5 bases. CDR3 length: 16 amino acids. CDR1 and CDR2 (germline): LNHDA, SQIVND (reference sequence). CDR3: CASSTGTGNPHNEQFF. The CDR3 coding sequence is TGTGCCAGTAGTACAGGGACAGGGAATCCCCACAATGAGCAGTTCTTC.

The rearrangement links TRBV28 to TRBJ2-5; 8 nucleotides match TRBD1. V shed 5 bases and J 2 bases; nucleotides not matched to a gene: 10. Germline V CDR1 and CDR2: MDHEN, SYDVKM. CDR3 size: 16 residues. CDR3 bases: TGTGCCAGCAGTGCCCCGCACAGGGGGTCGCAAGAGACCCAGTACTTC. It encodes CASSAPHRGSQETQYF.

Details on this clone: A junction end diverges from the germline sequence, so it may reflect a read error. The V call is TRBV7-7, the J call TRBJ2-2; 7 nucleotides agree with TRBD2. CDR1 SSHAT and CDR2 FNYEAQ come from the germline V gene (reference sequence). The length of the CDR3 is 16 residues. The CDR3 DNA reads TGTGCTAGCAGCTCTACTAGCGTCAAACCCACCGGGGAGCTGTTTTTT. Its protein is CASSSTSVKPTGELFF. The complete variable domain, with remaining parts taken from reference TRBV7-7 and TRBJ2-2, reads GAGVSQSPRYKVTKRGQDVTLRCDPISSHATLYWYQQALGQGPEFLTYFNYEAQPDKSGLPSDRFSAERPEGSISTLTIQRTEQRDSAMYRCASSSTSVKPTGELFFGEGSRLTVL.

The J gene is TRBJ2-7, the V gene TRBV4-1, with 7 bases matching TRBD1. Trimming at V came to 4 bases and at J to 0 bases, leaving 6 bases not matched to a gene. Germline V gene lookup returns CDR1 MGHRA and CDR2 YSYEKL. The CDR3 covers 15 residues. The CDR3 loop is CASSLRQGSSYEQYF. The CDR3 DNA follows: TGCGCCAGCAGCCTCCGACAGGGCAGCTCCTACGAGCAGTACTTC.

V is TRBV23-1 and J is TRBJ2-7; 8 bases are shared with TRBD1. TRBV23-1 is treated as an ORF (open reading frame) with a function not yet certain. V dropped 0 bases and J dropped 5; count of bases not matched to a gene: 18. The CDR3 spans 19 residues. The CDR3 protein is CASSQSAKSPPTGADEQYV. CDR3 nucleotide sequence: TGCGCCAGCAGTCAATCGGCTAAATCCCCCCCGACAGGGGCCGACGAGCAGTACGTC.

The chain couples TRBV5-1 to TRBJ2-5; D is perhaps TRBD1 (5 bases). V was trimmed by 1 base and J by 1 base, leaving 8 bases between them. Germline CDR1 and CDR2: SGHRS and YFSETQ. The CDR3 runs 14 residues. CDR3: CASSLRGFQETQYF. DNA for the CDR3: TGCGCCAGCAGCTTGAGGGGCTTCCAAGAGACCCAGTACTTC. Filled out from reference TRBV5-1 and TRBJ2-5, the complete variable domain reads KAGVTQTPRYLIKTRGQQVTLSCSPISGHRSVSWYQQTPGQGLQFLFEYFSETQRNKGNFPGRFSGRQFSNSRSEMNVSTLELGDSALYLCASSLRGFQETQYFGPGTRLLVL.

The gene calls are TRBV5-4 and TRBJ2-2, with 9 bases that match TRBD2. Germline V lookup: CDR1 SGHNT, CDR2 YYREEE (reference sequence). The CDR3 sequence is 16 residues long. With V trimmed by 4 bases and J by 7 bases, 11 bases remained unmatched. DNA of the CDR3: TGTGCCAGCAGCCCCGTTGGCGGGAGGGCCATCGGGGAGCTGTTTTTT. This codes for CASSPVGGRAIGELFF.

The chain links TRBV30 to TRBJ1-2; D remains unclear. Germline CDR1 reads GTSNPN; CDR2 reads SVGIG (reference sequence). The CDR3 spans 16 residues. V was shortened by 1 base and J by 6 bases, with 21 bases between the two germline ends. The CDR3: CAWSAEPREGRNGYTF. The CDR3 DNA reads as TGTGCCTGGAGTGCGGAACCTCGGGAAGGGAGGAATGGCTACACCTTC.

The chain couples TRBV5-6 to TRBJ1-3; 7 bases line up with TRBD1. Germline V gives CDR1 SGHDT, CDR2 YYEEEE. The CDR3 is 13 residues long. The V segment lost 10 bases and the J segment 0 bases; nucleotides outside the gene matches: 4. In DNA, the CDR3 is TGTGCCGGAGGGACAGTCTCTGGAAACACCATATATTTT. Residues: CAGGTVSGNTIYF. The entire variable domain, with the rest obtained from reference TRBV5-6 and TRBJ1-3, is as follows: DAGVTQSPTHLIKTRGQQVTLRCSPKSGHDTVSWYQQALGQGPQFIFQYYEEEERQRGNFPDRFSGHQFPNYSSELNVNALLLGDSALYLCAGGTVSGNTIYFGEGSWLTVV.

The CDR3 DNA sequence: TGTGCCAGTAGTATCCCCCTCTTGGCAGGGGGCTGGATACGGTACGAGCAGTACGTC. Encoded protein: CASSIPLLAGGWIRYEQYV. J is TRBJ2-7 and V is TRBV19; 8 nucleotides line up with TRBD1. Germline CDR1 and CDR2: LNHDA and SQIVND (reference sequence). The J segment lost 4 bases and the V segment lost 3 bases, leaving 20 bases of the junction unmatched. CDR3 length: 19 residues.

V gene TRBV5-1 combines with J gene TRBJ2-7, with no clear D. This CDR3 is built from 12 residues. Trimming shortened V by 0 bases and J by 3 bases, and 4 bases separated the two germline ends. Germline CDR1 reads SGHRS; CDR2 reads YFSETQ. The CDR3 nucleotides are TGCGCCAGCAGCTTGGGCGGCTACGAGCAGTACTTC. Its protein product is CASSLGGYEQYF.

The genes are TRBV5-4 and TRBJ2-6; 9 nucleotides match TRBD1. Germline V gene lookup returns CDR1 SGHNT and CDR2 YYREEE (reference sequence). This CDR3 region has 17 residues. After removal of 0 bases from V and 2 bases from J, the junction contained 3 bases not matched to a gene. Here the CDR3 DNA reads TGTGCCAGCAGCTTGGCCGGGACAGGGACTGGGGCCAACGTCCTGACTTTC. Translating gives CASSLAGTGTGANVLTF.

The chain joins TRBV4-1 to TRBJ2-5; no firm D call. CDR3 size: 13 residues. Between the trimmed V and J ends, which lost 1 base and 5 bases, there was a span of 8 bases. Germline CDR1 MGHRA, CDR2 YSYEKL. The CDR3 region is CASSQGVRETQYF. The CDR3 bases are TGCGCCAGCAGCCAAGGCGTCCGGGAGACCCAGTACTTC.

The rearrangement uses TRBV5-1 and TRBJ2-3; D is perhaps TRBD1 (7 bases). The V gene lost 0 bases and the J gene lost 4 bases, with 9 bases spanning the gap. This CDR3 has 14 amino acids. Germline lookup yields CDR1 SGHRS and CDR2 YFSETQ. The chain's CDR3 is CASSLARGADTQYF. The CDR3 bases are TGCGCCAGCAGCTTGGCCAGGGGGGCAGATACGCAGTATTTT.

The rearrangement uses TRBV7-2 and TRBJ1-5; no firm D call. Germline loops: CDR1 SGHTA, CDR2 FQGNSA. The V end lost 2 bases, the J end lost 5 bases, and 16 bases lay between the germline ends. The CDR3 sequence is 16 residues long. CDR3 in amino acids: CASSLLGSGGHQPQHF. Written as DNA, the CDR3 is TGTGCCAGCAGCTTACTAGGGTCCGGAGGGCATCAGCCCCAGCATTTT.

This rearrangement joins TRBV18 to TRBJ1-1; no clear D gene. Germline V gene lookup returns CDR1 KGHSH and CDR2 LQKENI. There are 18 residues in the CDR3. V shed 6 bases and J shed 0 bases, with 23 bases lying between them. The CDR3 region has the DNA TGTGCCAGCTCGCCCCTTAATCTGATACCGAGCTTGAACACTGAAGCTTTCTTT. It specifies CASSPLNLIPSLNTEAFF.

The chain employs TRBV19 and TRBJ1-5; unclear D gene. Germline V gene data show CDR1 as LNHDA and CDR2 as SQIVND (reference sequence). Trimming shortened V by 5 bases and J by 0 bases, and 11 bases separated the two germline ends. There are 15 residues in the CDR3. This chain's CDR3 is CASSVDKYSNQPQHF. The CDR3 region has the DNA TGTGCCAGTAGTGTTGACAAATATAGCAATCAGCCCCAGCATTTT.

This clone has just one count. The CDR3 is CASSGGYGYTF. In nucleotides, the CDR3 is TGTGCCAGCTCAGGGGGCTATGGCTACACCTTC. The V and J genes are TRBV6-5 and TRBJ1-2, with 7 bases aligning to TRBD1. The CDR3 covers 11 residues. V lost 8 bases and J lost 4; bases outside the gene matches: 1. The germline CDR1 and CDR2 sequences are MNHEY and SVGAGI.

The chain joins TRBV19 to TRBJ1-5; D remains unclear. CDR1 is LNHDA, CDR2 SQIVND, per germline (reference sequence). There are 17 residues in the CDR3. V lost 4 bases and J lost 0, with 16 bases in between. CDR3: CASSSGRIVDSNQPQHF. CDR3 in DNA: TGTGCCAGTAGTAGCGGGCGGATCGTTGATAGCAATCAGCCCCAGCATTTT.

The V gene is TRBV5-4, the J gene TRBJ1-1; D is perhaps TRBD1 (6 bases). V was clipped by 1 base and J by 2 bases, with 12 bases between them. This CDR3 has 15 residues. The germline gives CDR1 SGHNT, CDR2 YYREEE (reference sequence). CDR3 sequence: CASSLSLGANTEAFF. The CDR3 DNA follows: TGTGCCAGCAGCTTGAGTCTGGGGGCTAACACTGAAGCTTTCTTT.

The gene calls are TRBV6-6 and TRBJ1-2; D call uncertain. This CDR3 comprises 15 residues. Germline V gene sequence: CDR1 MNHNY, CDR2 SVGAGI (reference sequence). Trimming removed 2 bases from V and 0 bases from J, with 10 bases in between. The CDR3 DNA sequence: TGTGCCAGCAGTTACCATGGCACGTCTAACTATGGCTACACCTTC. Translating gives CASSYHGTSNYGYTF.

This clone was detected a few times. The V and J genes are TRBV25-1 and TRBJ2-2, with D unresolved. The CDR3 spans 14 residues. CDR1 MGHDK and CDR2 SYGVNS come from the germline V gene. Trimming removed 0 bases from V and 0 bases from J, with 2 bases in between. CDR3 DNA sequence: TGTGCCAGCAGTGAATACACGAACACCGGGGAGCTGTTTTTT. Residues: CASSEYTNTGELFF.

This sequence joins TRBV2 and TRBJ1-2; D might be TRBD1 (6 bases). V was cut by 3 bases and J by 5 bases, with 10 bases left in between. The CDR3 spans 13 residues. Germline-derived CDR1 and CDR2 are SNHLY and FYNNEI. The CDR3 nucleotides are TGTGCCAGCAGTGAGGGGGCGGATTATGGCTACACCTTC. It encodes CASSEGADYGYTF.

CDR3 sequence: CASSLYSGANVLTF. Written as DNA, the CDR3 is TGTGCCAGCAGCTTGTACTCTGGGGCCAACGTCCTGACTTTC. V is TRBV5-8 and J is TRBJ2-6; D unclear. The ends were cut back, 1 base at V and 0 bases at J, with 2 bases in the middle. This CDR3 contains 14 residues. The germline V gene has CDR1 SGHTS and CDR2 YDEGEE.